Presented here are 8 T cell receptor beta chains from one specimen sequenced in a study of human T cells and chemical hapten exposure. Time point here: pre-sensitization, week 0. Described treatment: therapeutic diphenylcyclopropenone sensitization with weekly scalp DPC. Whole blood, unfractionated, served as the material for total RNA extraction. One entry per CDR3 protein results from TCRdb running MiXCR on the RACE reads. The data hold about 34,000 distinct CDR3 sequences, with approximately 10% observed a single time. Specimen: whole blood, collected in connection with sensitization to the hapten diphenylcyclopropenone (DPC). The source of these receptors is a man aged 50-60 years with alopecia areata. Some clones in this sample may be carry-over from other donors' samples.

This clonotype occurred many times. The rearrangement uses TRBV7-8 and TRBJ1-5, with 7 nucleotides matching TRBD1. The CDR3 runs to 15 residues. Germline values: CDR1 SGHVS, CDR2 FQNEAQ. Trimming removed 1 base from V and 9 bases from J; junction bases left unmatched: 9. Here the CDR3 reads CASSLDGTESRPQHF. CDR3 nucleotides: TGTGCCAGCAGCTTAGACGGGACAGAGTCTCGGCCCCAGCATTTT.

This clonotype came up many times. The CDR3 DNA reads TGTGCCTGGAGATTCCGGGATAGATACAATGAGCAGTTCTTC. Translating gives CAWRFRDRYNEQFF. The chain links TRBV30 to TRBJ2-1; possibly TRBD2 for D (5 bases). V dropped 3 bases and J dropped 4 bases, with 13 bases sitting between them. Germline CDR1 GTSNPN, CDR2 SVGIG (reference sequence). The length of the CDR3 is 14 residues.

This clonotype has a count of ten or more. The rearrangement uses TRBV5-1 and TRBJ2-7, with TRBD2 identical over 12 bases. This CDR3 is 15 amino acids long. V lost 4 bases, J lost 2 bases, and 4 bases stayed unmatched. Looked up from germline, CDR1 is SGHRS and CDR2 is YFSETQ. The DNA for the CDR3 is TGCGCCAGCAGCGCTGGACTAGCGGGGACCTACGAGCAGTACTTC. Translation gives CASSAGLAGTYEQYF.

The V call is TRBV4-1, the J call TRBJ1-1; D is ambiguous. CDR3 length: 18 amino acids. The germline CDR1 and CDR2 sequences are MGHRA and YSYEKL. Trimming pared 0 bases from V and 0 bases from J, leaving 17 bases between. CDR3 protein: CASSQDRVSGSLNTEAFF. Written as DNA, the CDR3 is TGCGCCAGCAGCCAAGATCGTGTTTCGGGGTCACTGAACACTGAAGCTTTCTTT.

This clonotype was seen many times. The chain recombines TRBV28 with TRBJ2-2; 8 nucleotides line up with TRBD1. The CDR3 runs to 15 residues. After removal of 6 bases from V and 1 base from J, the junction contained 4 bases not matched to a gene. The germline V gene has CDR1 MDHEN and CDR2 SYDVKM. The CDR3 reads CASRYGTGNTGELFF. CDR3 coding DNA: TGTGCCAGCAGATATGGGACAGGGAACACCGGGGAGCTGTTTTTT.

There are many counts of this clonotype. The chain joins TRBV10-2 to TRBJ1-1; perhaps TRBD1 as D (5 bases). The V end was cut by 4 bases, the J end by 2 bases, with 11 bases between. CDR1 WSHSY and CDR2 SAAADI come from the germline V gene. This CDR3 is 14 amino acids long. CDR3 nucleotide sequence: TGCGCCAGCAGTGGAGGGGCCTTCAACACTGAAGCTTTCTTT. This codes for CASSGGAFNTEAFF.

The chain has TRBV4-1 and TRBJ2-5; D possibly corresponds to TRBD2 (5 bases). The V gene's germline CDR1 is MGHRA and CDR2 YSYEKL. The CDR3 is 13 residues long. Trimming shortened V by 3 bases and J by 11 bases, and 16 bases separated the two germline ends. The CDR3 loop is CASSQTFRDLQYF. In DNA form, the CDR3 reads TGCGCCAGCAGCCAGACTTTTCGGGATCTGCAGTACTTC.

This clonotype was detected many times. The chain links TRBV7-9 to TRBJ2-3; D call uncertain. The germline CDR1 and CDR2 sequences are SEHNR and FQNEAQ (reference sequence). CDR3 length equals 13 residues. Trimming pared 5 bases from V and 2 bases from J, leaving 8 bases between. CDR3 amino acids: CASSNTATDTQYF. The CDR3, as DNA: TGTGCCAGCAGCAATACAGCCACAGATACGCAGTATTTT.